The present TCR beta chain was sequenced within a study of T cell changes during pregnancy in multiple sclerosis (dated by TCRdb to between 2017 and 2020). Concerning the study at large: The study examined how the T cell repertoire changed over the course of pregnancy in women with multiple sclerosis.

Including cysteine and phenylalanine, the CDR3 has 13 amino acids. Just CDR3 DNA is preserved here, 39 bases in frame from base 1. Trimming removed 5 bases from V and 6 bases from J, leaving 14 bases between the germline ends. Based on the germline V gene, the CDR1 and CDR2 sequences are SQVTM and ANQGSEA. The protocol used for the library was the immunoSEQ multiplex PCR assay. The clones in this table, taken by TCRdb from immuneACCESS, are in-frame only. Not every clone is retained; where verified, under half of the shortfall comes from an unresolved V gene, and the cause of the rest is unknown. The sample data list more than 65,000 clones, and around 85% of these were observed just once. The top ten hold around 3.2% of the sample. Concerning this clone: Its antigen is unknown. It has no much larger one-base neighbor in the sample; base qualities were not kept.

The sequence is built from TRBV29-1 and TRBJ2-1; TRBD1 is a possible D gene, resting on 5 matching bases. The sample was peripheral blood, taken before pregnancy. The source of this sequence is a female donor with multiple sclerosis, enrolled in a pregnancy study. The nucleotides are TGCAGCGTTTCGAGCAGGGTAAGCAATGAGCAGTTCTTC. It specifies CSVSSRVSNEQFF.